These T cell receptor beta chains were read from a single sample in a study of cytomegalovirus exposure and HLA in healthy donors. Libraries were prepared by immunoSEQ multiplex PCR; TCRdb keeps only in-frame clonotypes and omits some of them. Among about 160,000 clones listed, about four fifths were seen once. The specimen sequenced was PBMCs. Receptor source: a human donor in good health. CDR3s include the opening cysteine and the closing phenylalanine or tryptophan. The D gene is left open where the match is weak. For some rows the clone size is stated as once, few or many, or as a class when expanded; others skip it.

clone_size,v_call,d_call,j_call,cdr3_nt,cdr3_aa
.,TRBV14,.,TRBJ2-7,TGTGCCAGCAGCCAGGGGTCAACAGGGTACTACGAGCAGTACTTC,CASSQGSTGYYEQYF
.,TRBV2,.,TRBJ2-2,TGTGCCACCGCCTCCAGGGGAATCGGGGAGCTGTTTTTT,CATASRGIGELFF
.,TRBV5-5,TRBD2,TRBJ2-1,TGTGCCAGCAGACCGGGACTAGCGGGAACTAATGAGCAGTTCTTC,CASRPGLAGTNEQFF
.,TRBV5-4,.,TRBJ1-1,TGTGCCAGCAGCTCTCATCGACAACCGAACACTGAAGCTTTCTTT,CASSSHRQPNTEAFF
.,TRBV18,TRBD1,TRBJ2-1,TGTGCCAGCGCTAAGACAGGGGGCTACAATGAGCAGTTCTTC,CASAKTGGYNEQFF
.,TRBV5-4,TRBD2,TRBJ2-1,TGTGCCAGCAGCCCCCTCGGATCGCGGGACTACCTCTTC,CASSPLGSRDYLF
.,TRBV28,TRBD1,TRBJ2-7,TGTGCCAGCAGTTTATGGAGGACAGGGAGCGAGCAGTACTTC,CASSLWRTGSEQYF
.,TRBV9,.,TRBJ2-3,TGTGCCAGCAGCCAAAGGGGCGAGGCAGATACGCAGTATTTT,CASSQRGEADTQYF
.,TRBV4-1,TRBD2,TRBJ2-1,TGCGCCAGCAGCCATACTTCCGGGACTAGCGGGAGAGAGGAGCAGTTCTTC,CASSHTSGTSGREEQFF
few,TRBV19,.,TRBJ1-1,TGTGCCAGTAGAATTGCAGGGCGGCAAGCTTTCTTT,CASRIAGRQAFF
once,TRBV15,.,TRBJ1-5,TGTGCCACCAGCAGACCTACAGGGTTAATTCAGCCCCAGCATTTT,CATSRPTGLIQPQHF
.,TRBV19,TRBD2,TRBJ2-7,TGTGCCAGTAGCCATGGGGGACTAGCGGGATACGAGCAGTACTTC,CASSHGGLAGYEQYF
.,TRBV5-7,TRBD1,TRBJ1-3,TGTGCCAGCAGCTTGGGGGACAGATCTTCTCTTGGGGGCACCATATATTTT,CASSLGDRSSLGGTIYF
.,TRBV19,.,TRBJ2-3,TGTGCCAGTAGTATCAGGGCAGACAGCACAGATACGCAGTATTTT,CASSIRADSTDTQYF
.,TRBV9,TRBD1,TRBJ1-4,TGTGCCAGCAGCGCCCGACAGGGCAAAAATGAAAAACTGTTTTTT,CASSARQGKNEKLFF
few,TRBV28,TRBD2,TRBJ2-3,TGTGCCAGCAGTTTATCCTCCGGGACTAGAAGTTGGTACTTT,CASSLSSGTRSWYF
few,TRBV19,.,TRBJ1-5,TGTGCCAGCAGGGGAGGGACATGGCAGCCCCAGCATTTT,CASRGGTWQPQHF
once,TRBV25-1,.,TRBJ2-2,TGTGCCAGCAGTACTCCCGGGGAGCTGTTTTTT,CASSTPGELFF
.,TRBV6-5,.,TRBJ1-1,TGTGCCAGCAGTTTAATAATCTCGAACACTGAAGCTTTCTTT,CASSLIISNTEAFF
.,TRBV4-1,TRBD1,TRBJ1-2,TGCGCCAGCAGCCAGGGACAGATCTCTAACTATGGCTACACCTTC,CASSQGQISNYGYTF
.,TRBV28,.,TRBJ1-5,TGTGCCAGCAGTTTCCGGAGGGCATTAAGCAATCAGCCCCAGCATTTT,CASSFRRALSNQPQHF
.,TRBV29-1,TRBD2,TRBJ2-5,TGCAGCGTTGTTGGTGCGGGGGGGCGGGAGCAGTACTTC,CSVVGAGGREQYF
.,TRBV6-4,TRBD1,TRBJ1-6,TGTGCCAGCAGATTCTCCTACAGGGGACAGGATTCACCCCTCCACTTT,CASRFSYRGQDSPLHF
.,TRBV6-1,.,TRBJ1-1,TGTGCCAGCAGTGAATTAACAGGGAGTATGAACACTGAAGCTTTCTTT,CASSELTGSMNTEAFF
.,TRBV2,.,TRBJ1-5,TGTGCCAGCAGTATCGGGGTGGCCCAGCATTTT,CASSIGVAQHF
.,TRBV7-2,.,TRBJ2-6,TGTGCCAGCATACAGGCGACGGGTTTCTTAAGCTCTGGGGCCAACGTCCTGACTTTC,CASIQATGFLSSGANVLTF
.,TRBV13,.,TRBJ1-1,TGTGCCAGCAGGTTGGCGGGGGGAGCTTTCTTT,CASRLAGGAFF
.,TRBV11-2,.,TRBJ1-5,TGTGCCAGCAGCGCTTTACAGGGCGGACAGCCCCAGCATTTT,CASSALQGGQPQHF
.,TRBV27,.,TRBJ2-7,TGTGCCAGCAGTCCAACCGGAACAGGGACCTACGAGCAGTACTTC,CASSPTGTGTYEQYF
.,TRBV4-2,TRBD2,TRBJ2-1,TGTGCCAGCAGCTCTAGTCCCGGGACTAGCGACAATGAGCAGTTCTTC,CASSSSPGTSDNEQFF
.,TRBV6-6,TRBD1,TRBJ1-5,TGTGCCAGCAAGTGGGGTGAACGACAGGGCCGATTTCCCCAGCATTTT,CASKWGERQGRFPQHF
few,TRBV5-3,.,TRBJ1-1,TGTGCCAGAAGCCCGTACCTTAGAACTGAAGCTTTCTTT,CARSPYLRTEAFF
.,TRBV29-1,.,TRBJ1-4,TGCAGCGTTAAGACAGACCTTAATGAAAAACTGTTTTTT,CSVKTDLNEKLFF